These 29 T cell receptor beta chains came from one sample sequenced in a study of blood T cell repertoires in COVID-19. The method was immunoSEQ multiplex PCR; TCRdb's version includes in-frame clones alone and lacks a portion of them. The sample holds 55,000 to 70,000 clones, around 85% seen once. Sequencing used peripheral blood. Every receptor here comes from an older woman with active COVID-19.

This clone was detected only once. CDR3 sequence: CASSHPSDRDSPLHF. Here the CDR3 DNA reads TGTGCCAGCAGCCACCCTTCAGACAGGGATTCACCCCTCCACTTT. The chain couples TRBV3-1 (or the pseudogene TRBV3-2) to TRBJ1-6, with 7 positions matching TRBD1. V lost 3 bases, J lost 8 bases, and 7 bases stayed unmatched. The CDR3 covers 15 residues. Germline assignment: CDR1 LGHDT and CDR2 YNNKEL (reference sequence).

This clone has just one count. This rearrangement joins TRBV27 to TRBJ2-1; 7 bases match TRBD1. The CDR3 runs 15 residues. Unmatched junction bases numbered 8, after V lost 5 bases and J lost 4 bases. The germline V gene has CDR1 MNHEY and CDR2 SMNVEV (reference sequence). CDR3 in DNA: TGTGCCAGCAGTCCCGGGACAGCGCTATACAATGAGCAGTTCTTC. Translated, it gives CASSPGTALYNEQFF.

The rearrangement uses TRBV28 and TRBJ2-7; D gene unclear. Germline-derived CDR1 and CDR2 are MDHEN and SYDVKM. Trimming pared 4 bases from V and 6 bases from J, leaving 7 bases between. CDR3 length: 11 amino acids. In DNA, the CDR3 is TGTGCCAGCAGTTCCCCCCGCGAGCAGTACTTC. Its protein product is CASSSPREQYF.

V usage is TRBV14 and J usage is TRBJ2-2, with D possibly being TRBD2 (6 bases). Deletions cut 4 bases from V and 4 bases from J, with 16 bases between. CDR1 is SGHDN and CDR2 is FVKESK in the germline V gene. CDR3 length: 16 amino acids. As DNA, the CDR3 is TGTGCCAGCAGCCTCCCCGGGACTCCTCTCACCGGGGAGCTGTTTTTT. It encodes CASSLPGTPLTGELFF.

This rearrangement joins TRBV11-3 to TRBJ2-5, with 7 bases lining up with TRBD1. The CDR3 consists of 13 residues. Germline CDR1 is SGHNT and CDR2 is YENEEA. Losses at the gene ends were 2 bases for V and 4 bases for J; bases not matched to a gene: 1. The CDR3 protein is CASSLNRGETQYF. The CDR3 nucleotides read TGTGCCAGCAGCTTAAACAGGGGAGAGACCCAGTACTTC.

The chain couples TRBV9 to TRBJ2-3; D gene ambiguous. CDR1 is SGDLS, CDR2 YYNGEE, per germline. This CDR3 contains 14 residues. Trimming took off 0 bases at V and 2 bases at J, with 7 bases between the two ends. CDR3 in amino acids: CASSVDGSTDTQYF. CDR3 coding DNA: TGTGCCAGCAGCGTAGACGGTTCCACAGATACGCAGTATTTT.

This clone occurred once. This chain uses TRBV30 with TRBJ2-5; TRBD1 might be the D (5 bases). Germline V gene data show CDR1 as GTSNPN and CDR2 as SVGIG (reference sequence). This CDR3 contains 14 residues. V was shortened by 0 bases and J by 7 bases, with 15 bases between the two germline ends. This CDR3 is CAWSVKGVLGTQYF. The DNA of the CDR3 is TGTGCCTGGAGTGTAAAAGGGGTCCTGGGGACCCAGTACTTC.

This chain joins TRBV7-9 and TRBJ1-3; D is perhaps TRBD1 (5 bases). The germline V gene encodes CDR1 SEHNR and CDR2 FQNEAQ (reference sequence). The CDR3 length is 15 residues. The ends were cut back, 5 bases at V and 2 bases at J, with 13 bases in the middle. The CDR3 DNA reads as TGTGCCAGCAGCCCGGGGGGATCGGCTGGAAACACCATATATTTT. Amino acids: CASSPGGSAGNTIYF.

The rearrangement uses TRBV2 and TRBJ2-1, with TRBD2 matching over 15 bases. From germline, CDR1 is SNHLY and CDR2 FYNNEI. This CDR3 region has 15 residues. With 7 bases clipped from V and 10 bases from J, the junction kept 8 bases outside the gene matches. The CDR3 region has the DNA TGTGCCAGCATAGGACTAGCGGGAGGGCCTCGGGAGCAGTTCTTC. It codes for CASIGLAGGPREQFF.

The V call is TRBV13, the J call TRBJ1-4; TRBD1 aligns across 7 bases. J gave up 8 bases and V 0 bases, and 6 bases lay outside the gene matches. The CDR3 contains 15 residues. CDR1 is PRHDT and CDR2 is FYEKMQ in the germline V gene (reference sequence). The CDR3 bases are TGTGCCAGCAGCTTAGGCAGGGGGGTAAAGGAAAAACTGTTTTTT. Translating gives CASSLGRGVKEKLFF.

The V call is TRBV25-1, the J call TRBJ1-6; D unresolved. The CDR3 has 14 amino acids. In germline, CDR1 is MGHDK, CDR2 SYGVNS. The germline V and J ends were trimmed by 6 bases and 9 bases, with 15 bases remaining between them. The CDR3, as DNA: TGTGCCAGCAGCCGAGCCGGGGATGGTTCACCCCTCCACTTT. Translated: CASSRAGDGSPLHF.

CDR3 loop: CASSHQNQRVRLGTSAYNEQFF. In DNA, the CDR3 is TGCGCCAGCAGCCACCAGAATCAGAGGGTTCGGTTGGGAACTAGCGCGTACAATGAGCAGTTCTTC. The rearrangement links TRBV4-1 to TRBJ2-1; TRBD2 matches at 7 bases. Germline CDR1 is MGHRA and CDR2 is YSYEKL. Trimming at V came to 3 bases and at J to 4 bases, leaving 27 bases not matched to a gene. This CDR3 comprises 22 residues.

This sequence joins TRBV5-1 and TRBJ2-3; TRBD2 aligns across 10 bases. Germline loops: CDR1 SGHRS, CDR2 YFSETQ. CDR3 length: 20 residues. Trimming removed 3 bases from V and 0 bases from J; junction bases left unmatched: 16. In nucleotides, the CDR3 is TGCGCCAGCAGCTCGGGACTAGCGCTTTTAACCCATGTTAGCACAGATACGCAGTATTTT. Translation: CASSSGLALLTHVSTDTQYF.

The chain carries TRBV6-4 and TRBJ1-1, with D possibly TRBD1 on 5 matching bases. CDR1 is MRHNA, CDR2 SNTAGT, per germline. This CDR3 region has 15 residues. Trimming removed 6 bases from V and 1 base from J, with 15 bases in between. CDR3 protein: CASSVTWQGNTEAFF. In DNA form, the CDR3 reads TGTGCCAGCAGCGTGACCTGGCAGGGGAACACTGAAGCTTTCTTT.

The CDR3 reads CASSSQGLEQFF. CDR3 nucleotides: TGTGCCAGCAGCTCCCAGGGCCTAGAGCAGTTCTTC. The J gene is TRBJ2-1, the V gene TRBV7-2; D might be TRBD1 (5 bases). Germline V gene lookup returns CDR1 SGHTA and CDR2 FQGNSA. CDR3 length: 12 residues. Trimming left V 4 bases short and J 10 bases short, with 11 bases between.

V gene TRBV27 combines with J gene TRBJ2-2, with 13 bases aligning to TRBD2. The trim removed 10 bases at V and 16 bases at J, leaving 33 bases unmatched. This CDR3 is 20 amino acids long. Germline CDR1 and CDR2: MNHEY and SMNVEV (reference sequence). CDR3: CATPLALGLAGVSPTPGGFF. The CDR3 bases are TGTGCCACCCCACTGGCACTAGGACTAGCGGGAGTTTCCCCAACCCCAGGGGGGTTTTTT.

The V gene is TRBV10-2, the J gene TRBJ2-7; D not resolved. The CDR3 contains 11 residues. The V end was cut by 2 bases, the J end by 4 bases, with 3 bases between. Germline V CDR1 and CDR2: WSHSY, SAAADI. Written as DNA, the CDR3 is TGCGCCAGCAGTGAGGAGTACGAGCAGTACTTC. Its translation: CASSEEYEQYF.

The rearrangement joins TRBV19 to TRBJ1-6; tentatively, D is TRBD1 (5 bases). V was clipped by 5 bases and J by 9 bases, with 20 bases between them. The CDR3 sequence is 16 residues long. Germline CDR1 LNHDA, CDR2 SQIVND (reference sequence). In DNA, the CDR3 is TGTGCCAGTAGTCTCTCAGGGCGGGGATATGGTTCACCCCTCCACTTT. Its protein is CASSLSGRGYGSPLHF.

The V and J genes are TRBV3-1 (or the pseudogene TRBV3-2) and TRBJ1-4, with TRBD1 matching over 7 bases. Per germline, CDR1 LGHDT and CDR2 YNNKEL (reference sequence). This CDR3 contains 13 residues. Germline trimming cut 2 bases from V and 8 bases from J; bases unmatched to any gene: 2. Here the CDR3 DNA reads TGTGCCAGCAGCCAAAGGGGGCAGGAAAAACTGTTTTTT. Translated: CASSQRGQEKLFF.

The chain carries TRBV30 and TRBJ1-6; D unresolved. Between the trimmed V and J ends, which lost 2 bases and 9 bases, there was a span of 14 bases. The CDR3 totals 14 residues. Germline V lookup: CDR1 GTSNPN, CDR2 SVGIG (reference sequence). The CDR3 DNA is TGTGCCTGGAGTAGAGCGGGGTCGGGTTCACCCCTCCACTTT. Its protein product is CAWSRAGSGSPLHF.

This chain connects TRBV5-1 to TRBJ2-1, with TRBD1 identical over 11 bases. Trimming removed 0 bases from V and 3 bases from J; junction bases left unmatched: 2. Germline assignment: CDR1 SGHRS and CDR2 YFSETQ. This CDR3 has 16 residues. Written as DNA, the CDR3 is TGCGCCAGCAGCTTGGAAGGGACAGGGGGCTACAATGAGCAGTTCTTC. Amino acid sequence: CASSLEGTGGYNEQFF.

By frequency in the sample, this clone is large (0.1 to 1%). The chain recombines TRBV7-9 with TRBJ2-7; 7 bases are a match to TRBD2. V lost 0 bases, J lost 3 bases, and 5 bases stayed unmatched. The CDR3 totals 15 residues. Germline CDR1 SEHNR, CDR2 FQNEAQ (reference sequence). The CDR3, as DNA: TGTGCCAGCAGCTTAGCAAAGCGGGGCTTCTACGAGCAGTACTTC. Residues: CASSLAKRGFYEQYF.

The chain uses TRBV7-9 and TRBJ2-5, with D possibly being TRBD2 (6 bases). Germline CDR1 and CDR2: SEHNR and FQNEAQ (reference sequence). Trimming took 3 bases from V and 5 from J, leaving 10 bases between them. The CDR3 has 13 amino acids. Here the CDR3 DNA reads TGTGCCAGCAGCTTCATAGGAGGGGAGACCCAGTACTTC. Protein sequence: CASSFIGGETQYF.

This chain links TRBV9 with TRBJ2-7; 8 positions match TRBD2. The CDR3 runs to 15 residues. V lost 0 bases to trimming and J lost 1 base; unmatched junction nucleotides: 3. Germline-derived CDR1 and CDR2 are SGDLS and YYNGEE. This chain's CDR3 is CASSVAGGVSYEQYF. In DNA, the CDR3 is TGTGCCAGCAGCGTAGCGGGAGGGGTTTCCTACGAGCAGTACTTC.

The chain recombines TRBV10-1 with TRBJ1-1; no firm D call. The germline CDR1 and CDR2 sequences are WNHNN and SYGVQD (reference sequence). Deletions cut 4 bases from V and 5 bases from J, with 14 bases between. This CDR3 spans 14 amino acids. The CDR3 DNA is TGCGCCAGCAGTGGAGGGTCGAAAGGAACTGAAGCTTTCTTT. It translates to CASSGGSKGTEAFF.

V and J are TRBV18 and TRBJ2-7; D is possibly TRBD1 (6 bases). This CDR3 comprises 13 residues. V was cut by 5 bases and J by 6 bases, with 14 bases left in between. CDR1 KGHSH and CDR2 LQKENI come from the germline V gene. The CDR3 sequence is CASSATDRGEQYF. CDR3 coding DNA: TGTGCCAGCTCAGCGACGGACAGAGGCGAGCAGTACTTC.

In the case of this clone: A read error is possible here, since a much larger clone lies one base away. V usage is TRBV7-8 and J usage is TRBJ2-3, with a weak D call TRBD2 (7 bases). This CDR3 contains 16 residues. V was trimmed by 5 bases and J by 2 bases, leaving 17 bases between them. In germline, CDR1 is SGHVS, CDR2 FQNEAQ. CDR3 DNA: TGTGCCAGCAGCCCGCCGGGGGGCGCCACCACAGATACGCAGTATTTT. It specifies CASSPPGGATTDTQYF.

This clone was observed a handful of times. This chain joins TRBV9 and TRBJ1-1; D is possibly TRBD1 (6 bases). Looked up from germline, CDR1 is SGDLS and CDR2 is YYNGEE. Between the trimmed V and J ends, which lost 4 bases and 0 bases, there was a span of 16 bases. The CDR3 totals 16 residues. For the CDR3, the DNA is TGTGCCAGCAGCCCCCGGGGCGACAGGATGAACACTGAAGCTTTCTTT. Protein sequence: CASSPRGDRMNTEAFF. Using reference TRBV9 and TRBJ1-1 for the parts outside the CDR3, the full variable domain is DSGVTQTPKHLITATGQRVTLRCSPRSGDLSVYWYQQSLDQGLQFLIQYYNGEERAKGNILERFSAQQFPDLHSELNLSSLELGDSALYFCASSPRGDRMNTEAFFGQGTRLTVV.

V and J are TRBV5-1 and TRBJ2-2, with 7 bases identical to TRBD2. CDR3 length: 19 residues. V gave up 0 bases and J gave up 5 bases; unmatched junction bases: 16. Germline V gene sequence: CDR1 SGHRS, CDR2 YFSETQ. Here the CDR3 DNA reads TGCGCCAGCAGCTTGGCGAGAAGAGGAACGGGGCGGGAGACCGGGGAGCTGTTTTTT. Translation: CASSLARRGTGRETGELFF.